This T cell receptor (beta chain) was obtained from a study of T cell responses to AZD1222 COVID-19 vaccine (dated by TCRdb to the early 2020s). Describing the broader study: Because spike-specific TCR depth and breadth did not differ between the two schedules, AZD1222 recipients who got a second dose at roughly 4 weeks were pooled with those who got a second dose at roughly 12 weeks. Trial participants were enrolled by age into subgroups of 18-55, 56-69 and 70-plus years, and roughly 150, 30 and 60 TCR-sequenced participants, respectively, were included in these subgroups. TCR sequencing was performed for 230 to 250 trial participants, of whom some 200 were given two doses of AZD1222 and around 26 were given two doses of MenACWY control vaccine.

Broad study findings and their caveats: Because no day 14 peak-response samples were available, repertoires were characterized only after the peak T cell response. The 56-69-year group was small, and its depth increase did not reach significance, likely because of low power. Most participants were white British and females outnumbered males, and the authors suggested that clonal diversity may have been underestimated. After two AZD1222 doses, spike-specific TCR breadth and depth were significantly higher than at day 0 and than in MenACWY recipients. CD4 TCRs associated with the vaccine covered the entire spike protein, and the dominant responses were in regions 160-218 and 743-854. Conclusions about previously exposed vaccinees are limited because only six or seven AZD1222 recipients were SARS-CoV-2 seropositive at baseline. Reportedly, close to half of the unique spike-specific TCRs recognized epitopes lying outside the regions that are mutated in the B.1.351 and B.1.1.7 variants.

According to the study, the label for this sample's time point signals: baseline before first vaccination. Samples from vaccinated people were obtained from the UK trials COV001 and COV002, which included a single-blind randomized controlled phase 2/3 trial of AZD1222 (ChAdOx1 nCoV-19) in healthy adults. For TCRbeta chain sequencing, PBMC samples from trial participants were taken at day 0 and at day 28 after the second dose. The germline V gene encodes CDR1 SGHAT and CDR2 FQDESV (reference sequence). Clipping removes 6 bases from V and 4 bases from J, with 6 as the unmatched junction base count. The CDR3 sequence holds 13 residues, the cysteine and phenylalanine included. CDR3 DNA only is kept here, 39 bases in frame from base 1. This clone is a singleton in its sample. The target of this receptor is not known. Base qualities were left out, and no much larger clone turns up one base away. The CDR3 regions of human TCRbeta chains were analyzed by immunosequencing. The paper's data handling went like this. TCRs in the repertoires were compared against a reference library of SARS-CoV-2-specific TCRs that had been generated with the MIRA antigen-specificity platform. Breadth was defined as the fraction of unique TCRs that were SARS-CoV-2-associated, and depth was defined as the fraction of total T cells that were SARS-CoV-2-associated. Using the MIRA data, every spike-specific TCR was mapped to the spike region that the TCR reacted to and assigned to either a CD4 or a CD8 class. Log10-transformed breadth and depth values were compared by one-way ANOVA with Sidak's multiple comparisons tests. What TCRdb holds here is the immuneACCESS table cut down to in-frame rearrangements. Part of the clones is not present; checked against another copy, under half of the missing clones reflect an unresolved V gene, and the others are unexplained. The DNA was the basis for D and trimming; V, J and clone size are from that table. Present in this sample are 150,000 or so clones, about 90% of which were seen just once. The ten biggest clones cover 1.5% to 2% of the sample.

This clonotype was sampled from an adult in good health. The V and J genes are TRBV11-1 and TRBJ2-7, with 7 bases in between that match TRBD1. The sample consisted of peripheral blood, taken on day 0 of AZD1222 vaccination. This receptor has the CDR3 CASRQTGKYEQYF. The bases are TGTGCCAGCAGGCAGACAGGGAAATACGAGCAGTACTTC. This CDR3, with the reference TRBV11-1 and TRBJ2-7 proteins standing in past its ends, gives the full variable domain EAEVAQSPRYKITEKSQAVAFWCDPISGHATLYWYRQILGQGPELLVQFQDESVVDDSQLPKDRFSAERLKGVDSTLKIQPAELGDSAMYLCASRQTGKYEQYFGPGTRLTVT.